The T cell receptor (beta chain) described here comes from a study of blood T cell repertoires in COVID-19. Overall study: Collection of acute and convalescent COVID-19 samples took place in the United States, Italy and Spain.

This clone was picked up a small number of times. Some clones are missing from TCRdb's copy, which holds only in-frame ones; the method was immunoSEQ multiplex PCR. The repertoire holds 200,000 or so clones, with approximately 79% as singletons. The receptor was derived from a man aged 60-69 years with active or convalescent COVID-19. The sample was peripheral blood.

As DNA, the CDR3 is TGTGCCAGCAGCTTATCATGGCGGGAGCAGTTCTTC. The encoded protein is CASSLSWREQFF. V is TRBV7-9 and J is TRBJ2-1; the D is unclear. Trimming took 2 bases from V and 10 from J, leaving 9 bases between them. The CDR3 contains 12 residues. Germline V lookup: CDR1 SEHNR, CDR2 FQNEAQ (reference sequence).